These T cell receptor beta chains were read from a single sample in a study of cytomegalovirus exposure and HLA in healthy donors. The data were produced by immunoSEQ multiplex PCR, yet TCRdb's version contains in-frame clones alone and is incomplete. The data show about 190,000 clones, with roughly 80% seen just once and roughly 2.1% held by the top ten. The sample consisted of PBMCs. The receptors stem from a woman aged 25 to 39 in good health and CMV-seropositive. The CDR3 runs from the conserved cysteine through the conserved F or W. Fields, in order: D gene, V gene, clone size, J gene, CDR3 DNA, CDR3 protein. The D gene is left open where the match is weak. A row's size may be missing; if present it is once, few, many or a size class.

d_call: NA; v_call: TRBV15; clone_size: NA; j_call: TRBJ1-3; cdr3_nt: TGTGCCACCGCGGCAGGGACTGGAAACACCATATATTTT; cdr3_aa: CATAAGTGNTIYF
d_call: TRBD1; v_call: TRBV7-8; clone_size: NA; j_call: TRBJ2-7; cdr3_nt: TGTGCCAGCAGCCAAGCACAGGGGGCATACTTC; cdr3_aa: CASSQAQGAYF
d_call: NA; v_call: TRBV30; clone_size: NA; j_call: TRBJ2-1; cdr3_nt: TGTGCCTGGAGGAGGGAGTTCAATGAGCAGTTCTTC; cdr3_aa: CAWRREFNEQFF
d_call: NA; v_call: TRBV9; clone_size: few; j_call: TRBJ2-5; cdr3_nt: TGTGCCAGCAGCGTAGGACAGTTCCAAGAGACCCAGTACTTC; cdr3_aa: CASSVGQFQETQYF
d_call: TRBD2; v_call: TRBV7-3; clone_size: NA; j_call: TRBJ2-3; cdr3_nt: TGTGCCAGCAGCCGAGGGACTAGCGGGAGATTAGATACGCAGTATTTT; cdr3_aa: CASSRGTSGRLDTQYF
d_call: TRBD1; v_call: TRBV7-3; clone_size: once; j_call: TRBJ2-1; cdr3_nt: TGTGCCAGCACCCCAGGGGGAGTCTACAATGAGCAGTTCTTC; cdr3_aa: CASTPGGVYNEQFF
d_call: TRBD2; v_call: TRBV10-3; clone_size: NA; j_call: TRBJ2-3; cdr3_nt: TGTGCCATCAGTGAGGGCCTAGCGGGCGTCACAGATACGCAGTATTTT; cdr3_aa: CAISEGLAGVTDTQYF
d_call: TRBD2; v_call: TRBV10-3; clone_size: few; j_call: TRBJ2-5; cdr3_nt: TGTGCCATCAGTGGGGGACTAGCGGGGTTAGAGACCCAGTACTTC; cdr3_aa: CAISGGLAGLETQYF
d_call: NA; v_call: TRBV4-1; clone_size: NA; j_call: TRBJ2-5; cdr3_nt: TGCGCCAGCAGCCAAACAAGTTGGGAGACCCAGTACTTC; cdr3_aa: CASSQTSWETQYF
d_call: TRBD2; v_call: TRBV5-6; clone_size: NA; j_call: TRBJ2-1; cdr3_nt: TGTGCCAGCAGCTTGGATACTAGCGGGTACAATGAGCAGTTCTTC; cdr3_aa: CASSLDTSGYNEQFF
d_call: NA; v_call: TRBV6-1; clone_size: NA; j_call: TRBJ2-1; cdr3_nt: TGTGCCAGCAGTGACGGCAATAGCGGCCTCTCCTACAATGAGCAGTTCTTC; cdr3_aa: CASSDGNSGLSYNEQFF
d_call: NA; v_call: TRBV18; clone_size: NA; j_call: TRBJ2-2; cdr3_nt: TGTGCCAGCTCACCGCAAACGGCGGTCACCGGGGAGCTGTTTTTT; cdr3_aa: CASSPQTAVTGELFF
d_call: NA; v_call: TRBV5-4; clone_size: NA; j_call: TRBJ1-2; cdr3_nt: TGTGCCAGCAGCCCGGACCTTTTAGGGGCCTATGGCTACACCTTC; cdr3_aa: CASSPDLLGAYGYTF
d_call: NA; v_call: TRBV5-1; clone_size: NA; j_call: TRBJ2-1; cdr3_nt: TGCGCCAGCAGCCTACTGGGACAATACTACAATGAGCAGTTCTTC; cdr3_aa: CASSLLGQYYNEQFF
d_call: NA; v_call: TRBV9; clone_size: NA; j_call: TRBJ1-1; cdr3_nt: TGTGCCAGCAGCTCCGGCCACGGGGTAGTCACTGAAGCTTTCTTT; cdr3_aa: CASSSGHGVVTEAFF
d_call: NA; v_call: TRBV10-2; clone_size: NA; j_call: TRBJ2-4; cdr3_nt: TGCGCCAGCAGTGATGAGACTCCTTATTCCGCCAAAAACATTCAGTACTTC; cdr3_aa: CASSDETPYSAKNIQYF
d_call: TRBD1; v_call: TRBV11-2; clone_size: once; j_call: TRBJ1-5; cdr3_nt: TGTGCCAGCAGCTCGACGACAGGGTTGAATCAGCCCCAGCATTTT; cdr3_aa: CASSSTTGLNQPQHF
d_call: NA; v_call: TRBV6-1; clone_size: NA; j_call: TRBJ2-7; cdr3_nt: TGTGCCAGCAGTGAAACCAGGGGACAAACAACACCCTACGAGCAGTACTTC; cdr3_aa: CASSETRGQTTPYEQYF
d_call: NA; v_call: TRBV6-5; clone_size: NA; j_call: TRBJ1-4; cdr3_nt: TGTGCCAGCAGTTACTCATGGCAGGCAACTAATGAAAAACTGTTTTTT; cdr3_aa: CASSYSWQATNEKLFF
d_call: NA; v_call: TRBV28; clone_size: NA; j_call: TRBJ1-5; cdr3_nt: TGTGCCAGCAGTGCGCTCACAGGTTATAGCAATCAGCCCCAGCATTTT; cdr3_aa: CASSALTGYSNQPQHF
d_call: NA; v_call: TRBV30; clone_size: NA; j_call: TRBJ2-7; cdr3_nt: TGTGCCTGGAGGCCTAATACCTACGAGCAGTACTTC; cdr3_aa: CAWRPNTYEQYF
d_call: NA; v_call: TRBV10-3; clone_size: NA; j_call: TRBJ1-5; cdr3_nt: TGTGCCATCAGTGAACGGGATAATAGCAATCAGCCCCAGCATTTT; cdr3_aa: CAISERDNSNQPQHF
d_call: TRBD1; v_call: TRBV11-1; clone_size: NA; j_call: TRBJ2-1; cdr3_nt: TGTGCCAGCAGCTTAGTAGACAGGGCCGCCAATGAGCAGTTCTTC; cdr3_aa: CASSLVDRAANEQFF
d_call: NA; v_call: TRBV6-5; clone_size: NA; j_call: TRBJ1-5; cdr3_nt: TGTGCCAGCAGGGAGCGAGCTAGCAATCAGCCCCAGCATTTT; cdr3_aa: CASRERASNQPQHF
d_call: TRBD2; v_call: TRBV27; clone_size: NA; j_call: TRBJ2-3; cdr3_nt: TGTGCCAGCAGCCTCCGGACTAGCGGGCGTTGGGGGACAGATACGCAGTATTTT; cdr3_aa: CASSLRTSGRWGTDTQYF
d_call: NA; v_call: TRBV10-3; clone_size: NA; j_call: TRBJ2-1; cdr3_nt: TGTGCCATCAGTGAGACCGGACTCTCGGTCGGTGAGCAGTTCTTC; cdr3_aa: CAISETGLSVGEQFF
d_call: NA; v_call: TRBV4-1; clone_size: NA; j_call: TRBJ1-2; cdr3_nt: TGCGCCAGCAGCCAAAGCCATCAGTTTGGTGACCTAATCAGGGGCTACACCTTC; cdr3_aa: CASSQSHQFGDLIRGYTF
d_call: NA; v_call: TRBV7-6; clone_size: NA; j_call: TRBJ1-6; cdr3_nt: TGTGCCAGCAGCTTATGGGGAGATAATTCACCCCTCCACTTT; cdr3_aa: CASSLWGDNSPLHF
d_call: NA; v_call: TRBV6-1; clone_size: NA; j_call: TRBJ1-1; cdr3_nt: TGTGCCAGCAGGGGAGACAATCTCGGGAACACTGAAGCTTTCTTT; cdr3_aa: CASRGDNLGNTEAFF
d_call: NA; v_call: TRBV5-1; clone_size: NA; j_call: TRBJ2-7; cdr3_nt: TGCGCCAGCAGCTTGGATCTCTACGAGCAGTACTTC; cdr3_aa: CASSLDLYEQYF
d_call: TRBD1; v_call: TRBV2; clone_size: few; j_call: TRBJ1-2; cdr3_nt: TGTGCCAGCAGGGGGACAGGGGGCGCCTATGGCTACACCTTC; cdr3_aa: CASRGTGGAYGYTF
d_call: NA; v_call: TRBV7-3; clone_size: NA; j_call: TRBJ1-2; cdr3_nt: TGTGCCAGCAGCTCACCAGGGGTAGACTATGGCTACACCTTC; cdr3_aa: CASSSPGVDYGYTF
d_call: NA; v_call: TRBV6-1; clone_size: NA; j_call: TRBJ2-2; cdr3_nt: TGTGCCAGCAGTGTTAGGTCGCCGGGAACCGGGGAGCTGTTTTTT; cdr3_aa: CASSVRSPGTGELFF
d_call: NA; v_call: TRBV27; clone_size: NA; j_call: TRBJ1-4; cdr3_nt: TGTGCCAGCAGTATAAGTGGGGCTTCTAATGAAAAACTGTTTTTT; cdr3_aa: CASSISGASNEKLFF
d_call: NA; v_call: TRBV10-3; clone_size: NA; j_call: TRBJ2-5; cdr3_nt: TGCGCGGCATCCACGCCCCAAGAGACCCAGTACTTC; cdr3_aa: CAASTPQETQYF
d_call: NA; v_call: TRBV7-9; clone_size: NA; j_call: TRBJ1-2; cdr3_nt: TGTGCCAGCAGCCAAGACTTCTATGGCTACACCTTC; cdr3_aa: CASSQDFYGYTF
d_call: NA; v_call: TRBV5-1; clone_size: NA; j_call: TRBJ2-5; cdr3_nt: TGCGCCAGCAGCTTGGTGGCTACAGTAGAGACCCAGTACTTC; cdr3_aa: CASSLVATVETQYF
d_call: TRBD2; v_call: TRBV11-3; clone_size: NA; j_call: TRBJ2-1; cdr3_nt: TGTGCCAGCAGCTTAGATACCCCCGGACTAGCTATCAGTGAGCAGTTCTTC; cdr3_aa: CASSLDTPGLAISEQFF
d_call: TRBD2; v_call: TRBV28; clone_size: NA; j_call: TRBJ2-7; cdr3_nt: TGTGCCAGCTGGCGGGCCGGGGAGGGGAGCTCCTACGAGCAGTACTTC; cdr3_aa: CASWRAGEGSSYEQYF
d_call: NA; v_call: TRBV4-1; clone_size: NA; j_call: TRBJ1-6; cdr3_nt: TGCGCCAGCAGCCAAGAAGCAGAGCCAGGGCGCTCCTATAATTCACCCCTCCACTTT; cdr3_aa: CASSQEAEPGRSYNSPLHF
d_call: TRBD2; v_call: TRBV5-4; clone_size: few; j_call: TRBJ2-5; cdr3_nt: TGTGCCAGCACCAAATCTAGCGGGGGGGCCTGGGAGACCCAGTACTTC; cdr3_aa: CASTKSSGGAWETQYF
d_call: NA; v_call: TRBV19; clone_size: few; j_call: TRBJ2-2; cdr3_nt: TGTGCCAGTAGCCCCCAATGGCTGGCCGGGGAGCTGTTTTTT; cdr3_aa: CASSPQWLAGELFF
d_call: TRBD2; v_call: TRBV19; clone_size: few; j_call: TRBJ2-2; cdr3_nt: TGTGCCAGTAACAGCGGGATATACACCGGGGAGCTGTTTTTT; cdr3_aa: CASNSGIYTGELFF
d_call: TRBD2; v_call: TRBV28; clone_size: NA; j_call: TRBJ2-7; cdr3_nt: TGTGCCAGCAGTTTCGGGACTAGCGGCCTCTACGAGCAGTACTTC; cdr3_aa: CASSFGTSGLYEQYF
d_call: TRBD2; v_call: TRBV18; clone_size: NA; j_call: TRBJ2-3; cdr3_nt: TGTGCCAGCTCGGAACTAGCGCGAATAGATACGCAGTATTTT; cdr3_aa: CASSELARIDTQYF
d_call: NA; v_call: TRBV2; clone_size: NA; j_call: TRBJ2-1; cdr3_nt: TGTGCCAGCAGTCGCTCCAGGGGTTACGAGCAGTTCTTC; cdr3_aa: CASSRSRGYEQFF
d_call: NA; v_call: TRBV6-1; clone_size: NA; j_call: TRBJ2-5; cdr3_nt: TGTGCCAGCAGTTGGCCTGAAGAGACCCAGTACTTC; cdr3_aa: CASSWPEETQYF
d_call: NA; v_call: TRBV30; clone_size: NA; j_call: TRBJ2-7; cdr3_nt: TGTGCCTGGAGTCGACTGGGCGGGAAGCAGTACTTC; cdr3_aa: CAWSRLGGKQYF
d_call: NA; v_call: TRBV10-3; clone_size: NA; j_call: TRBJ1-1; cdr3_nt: TGTGCCATCAGCGCGGACAGAAGACGAGGTGAAGCTTTCTTT; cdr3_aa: CAISADRRRGEAFF
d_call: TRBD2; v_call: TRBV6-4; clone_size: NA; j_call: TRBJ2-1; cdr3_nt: TGTGCCAGCAGTGTAGCGGGAGGGGGACCCAATGAGCAGTTCTTC; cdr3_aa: CASSVAGGGPNEQFF
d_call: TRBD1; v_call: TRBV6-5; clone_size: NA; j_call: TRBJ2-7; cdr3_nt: TGTGCCAGCAGATCTCGGGGACAGGGTGGCTACGAGCAGTACTTC; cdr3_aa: CASRSRGQGGYEQYF
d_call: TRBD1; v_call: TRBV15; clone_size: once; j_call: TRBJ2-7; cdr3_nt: TGTGCCATCGCCGTCGGGACAGGGAGTAGCGACGAGCAGTACTTC; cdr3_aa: CAIAVGTGSSDEQYF
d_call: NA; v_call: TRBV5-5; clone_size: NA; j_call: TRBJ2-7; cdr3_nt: TGTGCCAGCAGCTTTTTATTCGAGGCCTACGAGCAGTACTTC; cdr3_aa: CASSFLFEAYEQYF
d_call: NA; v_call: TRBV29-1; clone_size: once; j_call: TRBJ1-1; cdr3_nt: TGCAGCGTAGCCCGGACAGTTACGAACACTGAAGCTTTCTTT; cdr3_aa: CSVARTVTNTEAFF
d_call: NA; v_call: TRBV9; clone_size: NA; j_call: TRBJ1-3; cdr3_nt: TGTGCCAGCAGCTCAGGAAACTCTGGAAACACCATATATTTT; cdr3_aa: CASSSGNSGNTIYF
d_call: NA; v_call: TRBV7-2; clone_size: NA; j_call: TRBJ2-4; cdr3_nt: TGTGCCAGCAGCTTAAGGGCCAGGGTTGACATTCAGTACTTC; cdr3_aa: CASSLRARVDIQYF
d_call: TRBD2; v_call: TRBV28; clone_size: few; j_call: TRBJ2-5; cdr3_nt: TGTGCCAGCAGTTTCGGGGCTAGCGGGGGCCTGACCCAGTACTTC; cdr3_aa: CASSFGASGGLTQYF